This T cell receptor (beta chain) was profiled in a study of blood T cells in healthy people across ages (dated by TCRdb to the mid-2010s). For context, the study as a whole: In model experiments, template switching captured about one uniquely barcoded TCR beta cDNA molecule for every two T cells. Age-related changes in TCR beta repertoire diversity were measured in the study by deep sequencing normalized with unique cDNA molecular identifiers. The donors were divided into four age groups: young (average around 15 years), middle-aged (approximately 41), aged (approximately 62) and long-lived (around 80). The study analyzed two additional independent replicas of 1 million unique cDNA reads from the same blood draw for two donors, one aged 18 to 29 and one aged 80 or older.

The 39 donors, aged about 6 to 95 years, were systemically healthy Caucasian individuals from Russia. Roughly 9 milliliters of peripheral blood were drawn from each donor into EDTA-treated Vacutainer tubes. Ficoll-Paque density-gradient centrifugation was used to isolate PBMCs, with at least 6 million obtained per sample. Total RNA, at least 6 micrograms per sample, was extracted from PBMCs with Trizol reagent. Naive CD45RAhigh/CD27high T cell percentages were measured by flow cytometry on a PBMC aliquot from every donor. This clonotype has only a few counts. What this receptor recognizes is not known. Base qualities are missing; no much larger clone stands one base away. The CDR3 spans 15 residues, from the cysteine through the phenylalanine. The retained sequence is limited to the CDR3, 45 bases, with the frame set at the first base. Clipping removes 3 bases from V and 0 bases from J, with 5 as the unmatched junction base count. According to the germline V gene (reference sequence), CDR1 reads DFQATT and CDR2 reads SNEGSKA.

Library preparation used 5' RACE. This sample was sequenced with an Illumina HiSeq 2500. A second PCR of roughly 7 to 11 cycles was run with a J-beta primer mix and a sample-barcoded 5' primer. A unique molecular identifier was introduced onto each TCR beta cDNA molecule by a template-switch 5' adaptor carrying 12 random nucleotides. Each sample yielded at least 2.5 million CDR3-containing paired-end reads. First-strand cDNA synthesis was performed from all RNA using the Mint cDNA synthesis kit, with priming by a TRBC-specific oligonucleotide. All cDNA was treated with uracil-DNA glycosylase and then went through a first 18-cycle PCR with the universal primers M1SS and BC2_uni_R. The original methods were these. For normalization, 1 million high-quality reads were randomly selected from each sample, with every read carrying a distinct molecular identifier. Instead of being binned into consensus sequences, reads that shared molecular identifiers were thrown out. MiTCR, run with a Q25 quality threshold and the strictest error-elimination algorithm, handled CDR3 identification, clonotype clustering and error correction. A nonparametric unseen species model with Euler transformation was used to estimate a lower bound on total TCR beta diversity. In-frame beta chains were kept once TCRdb had trimmed the public reads at Q25 with fastp and called clones with MiXCR. Every entry covers one CDR3 protein and lists the most common genes and DNA from its rows. These V and J calls derive from TCRdb rather than the authors' analysis. This sample lists more than 900,000 distinct CDR3 sequences; about 27% were detected once. Of the sample, 10% to 13% falls within the top ten clones.

The research as a whole found: There was a strong correlation between observed TCR beta diversity and the percentage of naive T cells measured by flow cytometry. Because the CMV infection status of the donors was unknown, age-related changes in expanded clonotypes may potentially have been confounded. As age increased, observed TCR beta diversity per million T cells dropped in a roughly linear way, and a significant reduction was already evident by age 40. Compared with the aged group, the long-lived group had more naive CD4+ T cells, fewer expanded clones and increased TCR diversity, suggesting age selection. Estimates of total diversity from one million sequenced T cells were regarded as lower bounds and underestimates. Conclusive comparison of naive and antigen-experienced compartments was prevented by the profiling of bulk unsorted PBMCs.

The same sample was also used in a study of T cells of mothers and their children. The second study's paper adds: Nine systemically healthy Caucasian individuals served as donors, namely three mothers together with their six children. cDNA synthesis consumed the entire amount of extracted RNA, loaded at about 1.5 ug RNA in each 15 ul reaction. Sample barcodes and 2-4 random nucleotides were added via the M1S primer in the second PCR. Over 10 million TCR beta CDR3 reads came from each mother, compared with approximately 2.8 million reads from each child. TCR recombination output is similarly shaped by thymic selection in related and unrelated pairs, with a minor effect exerted by inherited differences. Related mother-child pairs always showed normalized repertoire overlap that was slightly higher than in unrelated mother-child pairs, though the difference was never significant. No persistent microchimeric T cell clones were found, with a detection sensitivity of approximately 95 clones per million clonotypes. To look for features that set related mother-child pairs apart from unrelated individuals, the researchers ran deep NGS to compare the TCR beta repertoires of mothers and children. On average, the children were roughly 10 +/- 4 years old, while the mothers were about 40 +/- 4 years old. Libraries were sequenced on Illumina HiSeq 2000 with 100+100 nt paired-end reads after adapter ligation with NEBNext reagents. To prevent cross-contamination, the mother and child libraries were prepared a month apart and were sequenced in separate runs. For each donor, between 500,000 and 2,000,000 distinct TCR beta clonotypes were identified. Naive TCR beta clonotypes were estimated from low-frequency clonotypes matched to each donor's FACS-determined naive share, without sorting.

Rearrangement joined TRBV20-1 to TRBJ2-7; 10 central bases correspond to TRBD2. The sequenced material came from blood. This receptor was obtained from a woman between 40 and 50 years old in good health. The CDR3: CSASLRTSGSYEQYF. The nucleotides are TGCAGTGCTAGTTTGCGGACTAGCGGCTCCTACGAGCAGTACTTC.